Reported below is one T cell receptor (beta chain). The data are from a study of blood T cell repertoires in COVID-19. The germline V gene has CDR1 SGHNT and CDR2 YYREEE (reference sequence). The CDR3 is made up of 16 amino acids. After removal of 0 bases from V and 7 bases from J, the junction contained 9 bases not matched to a gene. Some clones are missing from TCRdb's copy, which holds only in-frame ones; the method was immunoSEQ multiplex PCR. The sample carries 51,000 or so clones, about 83% recorded once. The rearrangement links TRBV5-4 to TRBJ2-3; 9 bases are shared with TRBD1. Material for sequencing was peripheral blood. The TCR sequence derives from a man between 65 and 85 years old with active COVID-19. For the CDR3, the DNA is TGTGCCAGCAGCTTGGCGCGGGACAGGGTGGCACATACGCAGTATTTT. This sequence encodes CASSLARDRVAHTQYF. Full variable domain (outside the CDR3, taken from reference TRBV5-4 and TRBJ2-3): ETGVTQSPTHLIKTRGQQVTLRCSSQSGHNTVSWYQQALGQGPQFIFQYYREEENGRGNFPPRFSGLQFPNYSSELNVNALELDDSALYLCASSLARDRVAHTQYFGPGTRLTVL.